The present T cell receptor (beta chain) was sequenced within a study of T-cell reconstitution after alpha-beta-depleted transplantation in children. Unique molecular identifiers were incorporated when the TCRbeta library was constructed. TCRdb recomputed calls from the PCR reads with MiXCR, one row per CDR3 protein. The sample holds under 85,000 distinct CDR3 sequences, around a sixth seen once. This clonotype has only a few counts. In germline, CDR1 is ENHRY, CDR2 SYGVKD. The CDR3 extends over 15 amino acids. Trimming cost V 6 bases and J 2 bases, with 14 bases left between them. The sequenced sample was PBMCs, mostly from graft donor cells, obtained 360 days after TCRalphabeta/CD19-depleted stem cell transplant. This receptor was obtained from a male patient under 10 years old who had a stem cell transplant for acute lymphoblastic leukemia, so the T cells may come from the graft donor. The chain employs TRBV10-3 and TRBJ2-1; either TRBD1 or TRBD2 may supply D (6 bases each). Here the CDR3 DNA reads TGTGCCATCAGCGAGGGGGGTACGCCCTACAATGAGCAGTTCTTC. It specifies CAISEGGTPYNEQFF.